This TCR beta chain was recovered during a study of blood T cell repertoires in COVID-19. The wider study: COVID-19 samples from acute and convalescent phases originated in the United States, Italy and Spain. The analysed material was cDNA or gDNA that came from T cells, B-cell-depleted T cells, or PBMCs.

This clone was counted between two and nine times. Original handling: Amplifying reference gene primers gave estimates of nucleated cell counts. The table came from immunoSEQ multiplex PCR; TCRdb's copy has only in-frame clones and leaves some out. The V and J calls and clone size are taken from that table; D and trimming were inferred from the DNA. The sample records about 210,000 clones, approximately 80% being singletons. Germline CDR1 is SGHTA and CDR2 is FQGNSA. Trimming cost V 3 bases and J 7 bases; bases outside gene matches: 9. The CDR3 sequence is 16 residues long. The sequencing sample was made of peripheral blood. This receptor was taken from a man aged 35 to 55 who had recovered from COVID-19. The J gene is TRBJ2-1, the V gene TRBV7-2, with 10 bases identical to TRBD2. The CDR3 region has the DNA TGTGCCAGCAGCTTTCGAGCGGGGGGGCCATTAAATGAGCAGTTCTTC. It is translated as CASSFRAGGPLNEQFF.